This TCR beta chain originates from a study of T cells after posttransplantation cyclophosphamide. Notes on the study in general: Donor-recipient repertoire similarity was low at 1-2 months, rising over year one. TRB overlap between skin or GI tissue T cells and blood was limited. Recipient CMV seropositivity and CMV reactivation strongly tracked TRB clonality.

The CDR3 spans 15 residues. J was trimmed by 4 bases and V by 1 base; bases with no gene match: 6. Germline-derived CDR1 and CDR2 are SEHNR and FQNEAQ (reference sequence). Sequencing used immunoSEQ multiplex PCR; TCRdb keeps in-frame clones, though not all of them. The table has around 15,000 clones, around 85% seen once. Controls had myeloablative marrow grafts with methotrexate and calcineurin inhibitor, sampled at 1 year. As concerns this clone: Antigen specificity is unknown.

Sequenced here: PBMCs, sampled after allogeneic stem cell transplant with calcineurin inhibitor and methotrexate. This receptor was taken from a female patient aged 18-29 years who received an allogeneic stem cell transplant from an unrelated donor, was CMV-positive, and had acute and chronic GVHD. Among the T cells, some may be from the graft donor. The chain is built from TRBV7-9 and TRBJ1-2; 7 nucleotides align to TRBD1. The CDR3 bases are TGTGCCAGCAGCTTAGAAGGCAGGGGGATCTATGGCTACACCTTC. As protein: CASSLEGRGIYGYTF. The full variable domain, rest sourced from reference TRBV7-9 and TRBJ1-2, is DTGVSQNPRHKITKRGQNVTFRCDPISEHNRLYWYRQTLGQGPEFLTYFQNEAQLEKSRLLSDRFSAERPKGSFSTLEIQRTEQGDSAMYLCASSLEGRGIYGYTFGSGTRLTVV.